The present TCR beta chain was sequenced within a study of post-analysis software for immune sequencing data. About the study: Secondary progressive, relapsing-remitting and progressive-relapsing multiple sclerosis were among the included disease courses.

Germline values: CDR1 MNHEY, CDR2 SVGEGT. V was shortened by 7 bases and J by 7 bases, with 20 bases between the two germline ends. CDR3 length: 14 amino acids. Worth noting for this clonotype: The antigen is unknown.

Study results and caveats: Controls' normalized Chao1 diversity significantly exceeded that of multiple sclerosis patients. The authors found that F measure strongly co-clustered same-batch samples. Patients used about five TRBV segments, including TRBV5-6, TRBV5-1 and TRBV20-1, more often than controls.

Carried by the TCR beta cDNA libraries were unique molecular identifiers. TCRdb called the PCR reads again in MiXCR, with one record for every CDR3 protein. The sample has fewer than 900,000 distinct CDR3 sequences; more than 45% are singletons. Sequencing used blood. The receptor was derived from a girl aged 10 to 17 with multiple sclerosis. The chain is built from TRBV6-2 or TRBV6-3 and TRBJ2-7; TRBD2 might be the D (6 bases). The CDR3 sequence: CASTEPGSLYEQYF. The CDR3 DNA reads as TGTGCCAGCACGGAGCCCGGGAGTTTGTATGAGCAGTACTTC.